A single TCR delta chain is shown here with its context. This clone qualifies as medium-sized (0.01 to 0.1%). Its target antigen remains unknown. The input lacks base qualities; no much larger clone sits a single base away. These data come from a study of gammadelta T cells in human blood (dated by TCRdb to the early 2020s). Results the study describes overall, beyond this receptor: The study reported that microbial exposure appeared to drive polyclonal expansion of innate gamma-delta T cells immediately after birth.

The library was made by RT-PCR. TCRdb shows the sequencer as Illumina MiSeq. In TCRdb, clones were called once more from the public reads by CATT, and rows of identical DNA were later combined. The sample contains 1,000 to 1,500 delta-chain clones, approximately 9.7% of them found a single time. The ten largest make up roughly 7% of the sample. Taken from the germline V gene, the CDR1 and CDR2 loops are TSWWSYY and QGS. Spanning cysteine to phenylalanine, the CDR3 consists of 17 amino acids. The DNA shown is the 51-base CDR3, in frame from base 1. Relative to germline, V is 2 bases shorter and J is 0 bases shorter, with 16 bases between their ends.

Sequences were obtained from non-Vgamma9Vdelta2 gamma-delta T cells from infant blood. The clonotype originates from a human donor. Recombination linked TRDV1 to TRDJ1; a confident D gene designation cannot be given. The nucleotide sequence reads TGTGCTCTTGGGGAATCGTTCCAGTCTTTGGACACCGATAAACTCATCTTT. Its protein is CALGESFQSLDTDKLIF.